The 5 T cell receptor beta chains listed next were all sequenced from one sample in a study of blood T cell repertoires in COVID-19. Sequenced by immunoSEQ multiplex PCR; TCRdb stores in-frame clones only, minus some. The sample carries 300,000 to 400,000 clones, about 90% recorded once. Input material: PBMCs or T cells enriched from blood (not recorded which). The receptor source for this set is a woman younger than 45 who had recovered from COVID-19.

The sample holds one count of this clone. This chain joins TRBV27 and TRBJ2-7; possibly TRBD2 for D (6 bases). Deletions cut 4 bases from V and 2 bases from J, with 9 bases between. This CDR3 has 13 amino acids. Germline V CDR1 and CDR2: MNHEY, SMNVEV (reference sequence). The CDR3 loop is CASSSAGTYEQYF. DNA of the CDR3: TGTGCCAGCAGTTCGGCGGGGACCTACGAGCAGTACTTC.

The rearrangement links TRBV7-9 to TRBJ2-5; TRBD1 matches 8 bases. This CDR3 spans 16 amino acids. The V segment lost 6 bases and the J segment 0 bases; nucleotides outside the gene matches: 9. The germline V gene encodes CDR1 SEHNR and CDR2 FQNEAQ (reference sequence). The CDR3 here is CASRPGQDANQETQYF. The DNA of the CDR3 is TGTGCCAGCAGGCCGGGACAGGATGCAAACCAAGAGACCCAGTACTTC.

The chain's CDR3 is CAISRDREGNIQYF. CDR3 nucleotides: TGTGCCATCAGTAGGGACAGAGAGGGGAACATTCAGTACTTC. This chain links TRBV10-3 with TRBJ2-4; 7 nucleotides align to TRBD1. There are 14 residues in the CDR3. V was clipped by 5 bases and J by 7 bases; unmatched bases: 8. CDR1 is ENHRY and CDR2 is SYGVKD in the germline V gene.

The V and J genes are TRBV7-9 and TRBJ2-1, with 7 bases fitting TRBD1. Germline assignment: CDR1 SEHNR and CDR2 FQNEAQ (reference sequence). The CDR3 runs to 17 residues. V shed 4 bases, J shed 0 bases, and the junction held 9 bases outside the gene matches. CDR3 nucleotides: TGTGCCAGCAGCTCCCAACAGGGGATTGGCTCCTACAATGAGCAGTTCTTC. Translating it yields CASSSQQGIGSYNEQFF.

V and J are TRBV9 and TRBJ2-1; D gene unclear. There are 16 residues in the CDR3. V dropped 4 bases and J dropped 0 bases, with 14 bases sitting between them. Per the germline V gene, CDR1 is SGDLS and CDR2 is YYNGEE. CDR3 nucleotide sequence: TGTGCCAGCAGCCGACTCCCCCGTACCTCCTACAATGAGCAGTTCTTC. Protein: CASSRLPRTSYNEQFF.